This T cell receptor beta chain derives from a study of shared clonotypes between healthy human individuals. This CDR3 spans 14 amino acids. V lost 0 bases to trimming and J lost 6 bases, with 11 bases between them. Germline CDR1 MNHEY, CDR2 SVGAGI. Some clones are missing from TCRdb's copy, which holds only in-frame ones; the method was immunoSEQ multiplex PCR. Counted here are fewer than 1.8 million clones, approximately 98.5% occurring once; the ten biggest clones make up 0.3% to 0.45%. In regard to this clone: Its matching antigen is unknown.

All donors qualified as healthy HIV-negative adults and had experienced no recent acute infections or vaccinations. CD45RA+ naive and CD45RA-negative memory subsets were separated from CD4+ cells. Points from the study as a whole: Generation of non-shared clonotypes was less probable than generation of clonotypes shared by all four donors. Although depth was large, rarefaction showed that sequencing of the sorted subsets was incomplete.

The sequence was collected from a man between 25 and 39 years old in good health. The rearrangement joins TRBV6-5 to TRBJ1-1; D ambiguous. Sequenced material: naive CD4+ T cells sorted from blood. Subset given: CD45RA+ positively selected. CDR3 sequence (DNA): TGTGCCAGCAGTTACTCGCCGCAGGAGGCTGAAGCTTTCTTT. Protein: CASSYSPQEAEAFF.